This T cell receptor beta chain originates from a study of OX40 agonist ivuxolimab in advanced cancers. In the study overall: Intravenous ivuxolimab at 0.01 to 10 mg/kg was given to patients every 2 weeks. Partial response was recorded in three patients: one hepatocellular carcinoma and two cutaneous melanoma cases.

Patients with a history of autoimmune disease or on systemic immunosuppression were excluded. Cycle 7 day 1, cycle 4 day 1, and baseline were the timepoints at which blood was sampled. This clone has only one observation. Germline loops: CDR1 MDHEN, CDR2 SYDVKM. The CDR3 is made up of 15 amino acids. V lost 3 bases, J lost 1 base, and 13 bases lay in between. Here immunoSEQ multiplex PCR was the method, and the copy in TCRdb shows in-frame clones only, minus some. The table includes 55,000 to 75,000 clones, approximately 91% detected once. This sequence was found in an adult with an advanced solid tumor such as melanoma, head and neck, liver or kidney cancer. This material consisted of CD4+ or CD8+ T cells sorted from blood, taken in a trial of the OX40 agonist ivuxolimab. The chain joins TRBV28 to TRBJ2-7; D gene ambiguous. The CDR3 DNA reads TGTGCCAGCAGTTTCGGGCCAGCCCAATCCTACGAGCAGTACTTC. It yields the protein CASSFGPAQSYEQYF.